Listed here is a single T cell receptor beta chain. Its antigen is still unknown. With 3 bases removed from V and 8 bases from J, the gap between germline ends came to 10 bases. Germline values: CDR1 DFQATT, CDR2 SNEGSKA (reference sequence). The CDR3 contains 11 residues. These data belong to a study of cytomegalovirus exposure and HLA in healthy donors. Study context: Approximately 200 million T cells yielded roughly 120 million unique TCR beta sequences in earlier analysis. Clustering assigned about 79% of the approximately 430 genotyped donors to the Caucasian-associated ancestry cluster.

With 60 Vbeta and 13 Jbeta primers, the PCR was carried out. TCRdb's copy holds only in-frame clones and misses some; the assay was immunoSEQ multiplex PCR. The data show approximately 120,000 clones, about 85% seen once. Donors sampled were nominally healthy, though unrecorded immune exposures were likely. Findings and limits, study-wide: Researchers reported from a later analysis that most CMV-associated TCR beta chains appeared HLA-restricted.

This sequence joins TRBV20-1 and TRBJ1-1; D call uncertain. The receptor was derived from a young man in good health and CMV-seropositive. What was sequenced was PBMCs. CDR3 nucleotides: TGCAGTGCTAGTTTGAGAGAAGAAGCTTTCTTT. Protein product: CSASLREEAFF.